This T cell receptor (beta chain) came from a study of OX40 agonist ivuxolimab in advanced cancers. TCRdb keeps only in-frame clones here, not all; method: immunoSEQ multiplex PCR. The sample lists tens of thousands of clones, over 75% occurring once. Sequences were derived from CD4+ or CD8+ T cells sorted from blood, sampled in a trial of the OX40 agonist ivuxolimab. This receptor was taken from an adult with an advanced solid tumor such as melanoma, head and neck, liver or kidney cancer.

As DNA, the CDR3 is TGTGCCAGCAGCTCTAGGCCACAGGTAGTAGAGGGAGAGACCCAGTACTTC. This gives the protein CASSSRPQVVEGETQYF. V is TRBV11-2 and J is TRBJ2-5, with D possibly being TRBD1 or TRBD2 (5 bases each). Per germline, CDR1 SGHAT and CDR2 FQNNGV. The germline V and J ends were trimmed by 4 bases and 4 bases, with 22 bases remaining between them. This CDR3 is 17 amino acids long.